The source of this T cell receptor (beta chain) is a study of shared clonotypes between healthy human individuals (dated by TCRdb to 2019 to 2021). At the level of the whole study: A few men and a couple of women, aged 18 to 49 years, made up the cohort. For each donor, CD4 naive and CD4 memory were each given three plates, CD8 naive was given two plates, and CD8 memory was given one plate. To estimate repertoire size and how much clonotypes are shared between individuals, the study performed deep sequencing of blood TCR repertoires from roughly five healthy adults. To increase sequencing depth and limit assay-specific biases, different laboratories used diverse techniques to prepare libraries and sequence TCR repertoires. Leukapheresis yielded between about 0.94 and 8.9 billion PBMCs per donor. The paper as a whole reports these results and caveats: Because the study included a small number of donors, the genetic and exposure-history diversity represented was limited. Larger estimated clonotype richness was generally found for naive subsets than for memory subsets. Pairwise subsampling led to the expectation that sequencing depth would affect the degree of clonotype sharing among donors. Sharing across a few donors was observed for 4.5% to 6.5% of naive CD4, 3% to 3.5% of naive CD8, 2% to 2.5% of memory CD4, and 0.4% of memory CD8 clonotypes. Sampling was restricted to blood, and TCR repertoires in tissues likely differ from the TCR repertoires found in blood. Incomplete sequencing was indicated by rarefaction of sorted-subset datasets, despite the large sequencing depth. Higher generation probabilities were observed for clonotypes shared by all four sorted-subset donors than for non-shared clonotypes.

The CDR3, from cysteine to phenylalanine, totals 11 residues. The kept DNA is CDR3 alone, 33 bases in frame from the first base. As encoded in the germline V gene, CDR1 is MDHEN while CDR2 is SYDVKM. V ends up 9 bases short and J 7 bases short, with an unmatched junction base count of 2. This clone was seen a few times. Its antigen is currently not known. It has no much larger one-base neighbor in the sample; base qualities were not kept. Using the deep immunoSEQ assay, TCR CDR3 regions were amplified from genomic DNA by multiplex PCR. Extracted genomic DNA from each cell subset was distributed evenly across all wells of several immunoSEQ 96-well plates, and each plate was treated as a replicate. For sorted subsets, approximately 210 ng of genomic DNA, equivalent to 25,000 to 35,000 T cell genomes, went into each replicate PCR. The purified libraries were quantified using a Qubit 3.0 fluorometer, sized with a Bioanalyzer 2100, and then quantified again using the KAPA Library Quantification kit. A separate single-read 150-cycle Illumina NextSeq 550 flow cell was used to sequence each immunoSEQ 96-well plate. Processing in the source paper ran as follows. Because only junctional sequences without quality scores were contained in the immunoSEQ output, filtering matching that applied to full-length reads could not be performed. Sequences were annotated with PyIR, a Python wrapper for IgBLAST v1.9, using IMGT germline references to assign V/J genes and CDR3. Reads with weak V/J assignments (E-value above 1e-6), missing CDR3, stop codons, out-of-frame junctions, or ambiguous translated residues were removed. V3J clonotypes were defined as sequences sharing the same inferred V gene, J gene, and CDR3 amino acid sequence. Percentage overlap between repertoires was computed as shared unique clonotypes divided by the size of the smaller repertoire. RTK rarefaction, the Chao1 estimator, and Recon v2.1 estimates of unobserved clonotypes were used to assess repertoire richness. Generation probabilities were computed with OLGA for all TCRbeta clonotypes obtained by the gDNA method from several donors. As stored in TCRdb, this immuneACCESS dataset retains in-frame rearrangements with V and J assigned. A fraction of the clones does not appear; measured against another copy, unresolved V genes explain less than half of the discrepancy, and the remainder lacks a known reason. V, J and clone size are taken as reported in that table, and D and trimming were inferred from the DNA itself. This sample comprises a few million clones, more than 80% of them detected only once. The ten largest account for about 0.13% of the sample.

Healthy HIV-negative adults with no recently reported acute infections or vaccinations were included as donors. Every donor was a Caucasian adult living in Nashville, Tennessee, USA. Magnetic negative selection was used to enrich CD4+ T cells, after which naive cells were positively selected on CD45RA and the negative fraction became the memory subset. Blood was collected by leukapheresis, and PBMCs were isolated by Ficoll-Histopaque density gradient centrifugation and then cryopreserved in liquid nitrogen vapor phase. Analytical flow cytometry was used to check the purity and quantity of each magnetically sorted T cell population. From each sorted fraction, genomic DNA was isolated and quantified by UV absorbance on a Nanodrop 2000c.

Sequencing was performed on naive CD4+ T cells sorted from blood. The cell subset or site label, read with the paper, signifies: CD45RA+ positively selected. The chain employs TRBV28 and TRBJ1-2, and TRBD1 aligns with 10 junction nucleotides. The source is a man aged 18 to 29 in good health. The CDR3 region has the sequence CASGTGVGYTF. The nucleotide sequence is TGTGCCAGTGGGACAGGGGTTGGCTACACCTTC.